The clone carrying this T cell receptor beta chain was seen at least ten times. What it recognizes is unknown. This record comes from a study of neurological immune-mediated disorders. Volunteers at a blood bank in Maryland, USA, were the healthy controls. Preparation of the unsorted libraries drew on 2 million PBMCs stored at -80 C. Regarding the study as a whole: Subjects shared no identical expanded-clone CDR3 amino acid sequences, suggesting private TCR-beta repertoires in all groups.

CDR3 length: 14 amino acids. V lost 3 bases, J lost 11 bases, and 17 bases lay in between. Synthesis of cDNA was accomplished via 5'RACE employing 10-nucleotide random UMIs. MiXCR was run by TCRdb on the 5' RACE reads, yielding one entry per CDR3 protein. The sample gives under 45,000 distinct CDR3 sequences, more than 9.5% of which show up once; roughly 1.3% is in the top ten. Sequencing input: PBMCs. The chain carries TRBV12-3 or TRBV12-4 and TRBJ1-5; possible D gene TRBD1, 5 bases. The TCR sequence derives from a female donor in good health. The CDR3 sequence: CASSLIHTLGAQHF. CDR3 bases: TGTGCCAGCAGTTTGATTCACACCCTGGGGGCCCAGCATTTT.